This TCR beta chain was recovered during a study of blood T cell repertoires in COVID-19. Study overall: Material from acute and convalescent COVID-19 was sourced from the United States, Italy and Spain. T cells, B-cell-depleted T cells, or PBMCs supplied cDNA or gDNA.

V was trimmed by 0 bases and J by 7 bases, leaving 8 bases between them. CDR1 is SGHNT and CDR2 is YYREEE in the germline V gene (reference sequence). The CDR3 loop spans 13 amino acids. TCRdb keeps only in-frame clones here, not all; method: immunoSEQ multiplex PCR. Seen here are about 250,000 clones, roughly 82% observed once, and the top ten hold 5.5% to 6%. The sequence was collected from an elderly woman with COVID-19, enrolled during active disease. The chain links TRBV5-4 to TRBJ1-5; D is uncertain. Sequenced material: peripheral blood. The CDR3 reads CASSLDLGQPQHF. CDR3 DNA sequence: TGTGCCAGCAGCTTGGACCTAGGCCAGCCCCAGCATTTT.